This T cell receptor beta chain was identified in a study of T cell responses to AZD1222 COVID-19 vaccine. Profiling relied on immunoSEQ multiplex PCR, and the TCRdb table lists in-frame clones only, not all of them. The table includes 100,000 to 150,000 clones, roughly nine tenths detected once. Losses at the gene ends were 0 bases for V and 5 bases for J; bases not matched to a gene: 3. The CDR3 length is 15 residues. CDR1 and CDR2 from the germline V gene are SGHVS and FNYEAQ. The gene calls are TRBV7-6 and TRBJ1-3; 8 nucleotides match TRBD1. This TCR was recovered from an adult in good health. Sequenced material: peripheral blood, taken on day 0 of AZD1222 vaccination. The CDR3 region is CASSLAGQGRNTIYF. CDR3 nucleotide sequence: TGTGCCAGCAGCTTAGCAGGACAGGGAAGAAACACCATATATTTT. Together with reference TRBV7-6 and TRBJ1-3, the CDR3 gives the full variable domain: GAGVSQSPRYKVTKRGQDVALRCDPISGHVSLYWYRQALGQGPEFLTYFNYEAQQDKSGLPNDRFSAERPEGSISTLTIQRTEQRDSAMYRCASSLAGQGRNTIYFGEGSWLTVV.